The present TCR beta chain was sequenced within a study of response to subunit inactivated influenza vaccine. There are a few counts of this clonotype. The CDR3 runs to 14 residues. V lost 5 bases and J 4 bases, leaving 12 bases between the germline ends. CDR1 is SGHTA and CDR2 is FQGNSA in the germline V gene. TCRdb reprocessed the RT-PCR reads with MiXCR, giving one entry per CDR3 protein. The repertoire holds roughly 700,000 distinct CDR3 sequences, with roughly 14% as singletons. Sequencing used PBMCs from blood, obtained around 14 days before vaccination. The sequence was collected from a man aged 45 to 65 who received an inactivated influenza vaccine. The chain carries TRBV7-2 and TRBJ2-4; D is uncertain. In DNA, the CDR3 is TGTGCCAGCAGCCAGGCTCAGACAAAAAACATTCAGTACTTC. The encoded protein is CASSQAQTKNIQYF.